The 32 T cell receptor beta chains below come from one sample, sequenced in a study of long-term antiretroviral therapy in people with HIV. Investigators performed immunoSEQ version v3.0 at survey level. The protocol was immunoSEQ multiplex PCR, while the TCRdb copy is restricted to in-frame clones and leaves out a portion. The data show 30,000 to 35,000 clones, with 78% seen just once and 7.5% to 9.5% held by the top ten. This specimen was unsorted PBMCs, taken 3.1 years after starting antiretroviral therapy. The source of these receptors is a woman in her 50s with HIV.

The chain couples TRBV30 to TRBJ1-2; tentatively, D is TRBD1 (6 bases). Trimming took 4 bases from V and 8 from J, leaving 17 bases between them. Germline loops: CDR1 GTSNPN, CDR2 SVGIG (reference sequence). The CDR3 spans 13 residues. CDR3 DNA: TGTGCCTGGACACAGGGCCCCTGGGAGGGCTACACCTTC. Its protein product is CAWTQGPWEGYTF.

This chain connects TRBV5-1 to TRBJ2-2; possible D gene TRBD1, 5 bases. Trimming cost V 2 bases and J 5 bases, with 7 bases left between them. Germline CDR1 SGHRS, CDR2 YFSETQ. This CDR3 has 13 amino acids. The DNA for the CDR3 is TGCGCCAGCAGCTTTCAGGGAACCGGGGAGCTGTTTTTT. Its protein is CASSFQGTGELFF.

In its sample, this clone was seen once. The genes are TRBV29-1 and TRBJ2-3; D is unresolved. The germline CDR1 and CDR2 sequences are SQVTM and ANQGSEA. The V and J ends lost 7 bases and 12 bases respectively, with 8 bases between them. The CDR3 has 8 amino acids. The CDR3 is CSEHSQYF. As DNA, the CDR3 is TGCAGCGAGCATTCCCAGTATTTT.

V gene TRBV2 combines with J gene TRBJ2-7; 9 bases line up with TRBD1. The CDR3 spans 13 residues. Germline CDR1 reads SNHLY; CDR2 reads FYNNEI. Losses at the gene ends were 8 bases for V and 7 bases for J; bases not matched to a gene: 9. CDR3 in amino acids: CASSGQGIGEQYV. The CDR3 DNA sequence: TGTGCCAGCTCCGGACAGGGGATTGGGGAGCAGTACGTC.

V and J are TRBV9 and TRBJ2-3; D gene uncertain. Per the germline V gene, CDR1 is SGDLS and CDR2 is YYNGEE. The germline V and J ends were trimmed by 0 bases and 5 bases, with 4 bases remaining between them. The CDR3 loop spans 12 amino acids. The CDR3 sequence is CASSVELDTQYF. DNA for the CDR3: TGTGCCAGCAGCGTAGAGTTAGATACGCAGTATTTT.

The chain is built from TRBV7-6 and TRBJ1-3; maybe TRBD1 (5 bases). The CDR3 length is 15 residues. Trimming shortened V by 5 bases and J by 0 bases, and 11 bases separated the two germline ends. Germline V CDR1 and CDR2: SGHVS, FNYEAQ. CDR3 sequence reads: CASSTATVSGNTIYF. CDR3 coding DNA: TGTGCCAGCAGCACAGCGACAGTCTCTGGAAACACCATATATTTT.

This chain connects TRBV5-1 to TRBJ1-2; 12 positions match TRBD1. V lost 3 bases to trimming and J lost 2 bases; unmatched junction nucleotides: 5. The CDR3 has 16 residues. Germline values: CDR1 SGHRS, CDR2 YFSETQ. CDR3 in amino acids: CASSSTGTGGNYGYTF. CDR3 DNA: TGCGCCAGCAGCTCCACCGGGACAGGGGGCAACTATGGCTACACCTTC. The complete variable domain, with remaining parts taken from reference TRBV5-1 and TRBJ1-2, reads KAGVTQTPRYLIKTRGQQVTLSCSPISGHRSVSWYQQTPGQGLQFLFEYFSETQRNKGNFPGRFSGRQFSNSRSEMNVSTLELGDSALYLCASSSTGTGGNYGYTFGSGTRLTVV.

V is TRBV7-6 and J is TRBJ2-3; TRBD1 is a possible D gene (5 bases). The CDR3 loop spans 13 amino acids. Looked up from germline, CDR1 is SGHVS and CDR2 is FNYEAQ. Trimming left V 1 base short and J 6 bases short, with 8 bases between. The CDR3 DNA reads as TGTGCCAGCAGCTTAGTAGGGGTCGATACGCAGTATTTT. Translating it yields CASSLVGVDTQYF.

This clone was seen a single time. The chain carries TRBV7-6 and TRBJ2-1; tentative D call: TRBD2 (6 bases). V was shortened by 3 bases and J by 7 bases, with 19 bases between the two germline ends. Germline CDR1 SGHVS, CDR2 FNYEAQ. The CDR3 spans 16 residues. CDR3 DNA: TGTGCCAGCAGCTTGGGGACTGGGGGATTTTTGAATGAGCAGTTCTTC. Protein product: CASSLGTGGFLNEQFF.

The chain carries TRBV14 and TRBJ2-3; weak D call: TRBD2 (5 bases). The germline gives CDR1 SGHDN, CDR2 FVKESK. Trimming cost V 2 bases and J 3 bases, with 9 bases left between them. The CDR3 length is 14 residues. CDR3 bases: TGTGCCAGCAGCCAATTTTCGGGAACAGATACGCAGTATTTT. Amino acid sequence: CASSQFSGTDTQYF. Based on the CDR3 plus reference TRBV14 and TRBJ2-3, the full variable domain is EAGVTQFPSHSVIEKGQTVTLRCDPISGHDNLYWYRRVMGKEIKFLLHFVKESKQDESGMPNNRFLAERTGGTYSTLKVQPAELEDSGVYFCASSQFSGTDTQYFGPGTRLTVL.

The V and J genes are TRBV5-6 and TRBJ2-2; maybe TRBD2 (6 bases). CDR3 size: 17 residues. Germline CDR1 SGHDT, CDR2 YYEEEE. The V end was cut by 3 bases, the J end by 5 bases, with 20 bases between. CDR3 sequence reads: CASSSGVWVRGTGELFF. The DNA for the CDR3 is TGTGCCAGCAGCTCGGGGGTATGGGTAAGAGGGACCGGGGAGCTGTTTTTT. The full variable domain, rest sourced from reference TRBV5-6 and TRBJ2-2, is DAGVTQSPTHLIKTRGQQVTLRCSPKSGHDTVSWYQQALGQGPQFIFQYYEEEERQRGNFPDRFSGHQFPNYSSELNVNALLLGDSALYLCASSSGVWVRGTGELFFGEGSRLTVL.

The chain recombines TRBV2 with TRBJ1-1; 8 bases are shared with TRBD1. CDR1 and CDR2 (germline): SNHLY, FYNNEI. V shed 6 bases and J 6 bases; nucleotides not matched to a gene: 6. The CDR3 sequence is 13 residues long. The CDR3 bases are TGTGCCAGCAGCGACAGGGGAGGGGCTGAAGCTTTCTTT. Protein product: CASSDRGGAEAFF.

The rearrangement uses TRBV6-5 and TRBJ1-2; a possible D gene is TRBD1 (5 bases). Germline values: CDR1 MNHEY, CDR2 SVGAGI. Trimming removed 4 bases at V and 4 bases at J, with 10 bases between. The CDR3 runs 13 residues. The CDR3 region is CASSSPGTYGYTF. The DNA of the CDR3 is TGTGCCAGCAGTTCCCCAGGGACCTATGGCTACACCTTC.

As DNA, the CDR3 is TGTGCCAGTAGTATAGTACCAGGCGGGCGGATGGGGAATCAGCCCCAGCATTTT. It yields the protein CASSIVPGGRMGNQPQHF. The J gene is TRBJ1-5, the V gene TRBV19; unclear D gene. Germline V gene data show CDR1 as LNHDA and CDR2 as SQIVND (reference sequence). CDR3 length equals 18 residues. Trimming left V 1 base short and J 4 bases short, with 20 bases between.

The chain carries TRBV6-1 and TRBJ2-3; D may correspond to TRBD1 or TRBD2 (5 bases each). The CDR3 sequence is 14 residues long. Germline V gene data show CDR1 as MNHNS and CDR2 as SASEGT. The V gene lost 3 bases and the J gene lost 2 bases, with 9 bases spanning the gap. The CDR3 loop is CASSDVGPTDTQYF. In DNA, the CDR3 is TGTGCCAGCAGTGACGTGGGACCCACAGATACGCAGTATTTT.

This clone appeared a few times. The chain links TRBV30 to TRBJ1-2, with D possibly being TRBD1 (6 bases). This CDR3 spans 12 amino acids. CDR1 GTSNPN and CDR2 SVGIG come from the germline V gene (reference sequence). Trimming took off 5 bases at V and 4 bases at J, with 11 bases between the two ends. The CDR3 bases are TGTGCCTGGGCCGGGACAATCTATGGCTACACCTTC. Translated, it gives CAWAGTIYGYTF. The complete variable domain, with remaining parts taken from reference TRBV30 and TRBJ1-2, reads SQTIHQWPATLVQPVGSPLSLECTVEGTSNPNLYWYRQAAGRGLQLLFYSVGIGQISSEVPQNLSASRPQDRQFILSSKKLLLSDSGFYLCAWAGTIYGYTFGSGTRLTVV.

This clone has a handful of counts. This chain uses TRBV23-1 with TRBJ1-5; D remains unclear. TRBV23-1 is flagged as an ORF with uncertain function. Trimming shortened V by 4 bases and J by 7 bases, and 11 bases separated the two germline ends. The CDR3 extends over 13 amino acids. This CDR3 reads CASSRKSGQPQHF. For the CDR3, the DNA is TGCGCCAGCAGTCGCAAGTCGGGACAGCCCCAGCATTTT.

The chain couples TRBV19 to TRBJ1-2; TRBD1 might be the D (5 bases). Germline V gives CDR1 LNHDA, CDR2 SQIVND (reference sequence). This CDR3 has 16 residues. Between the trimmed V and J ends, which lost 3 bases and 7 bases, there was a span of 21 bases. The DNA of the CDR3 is TGTGCCAGTAGTATTACTCCTATAGGACAAGGATCTGGCTACACCTTC. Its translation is CASSITPIGQGSGYTF. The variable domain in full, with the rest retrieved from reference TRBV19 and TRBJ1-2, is DGGITQSPKYLFRKEGQNVTLSCEQNLNHDAMYWYRQDPGQGLRLIYYSQIVNDFQKGDIAEGYSVSREKKESFPLTVTSAQKNPTAFYLCASSITPIGQGSGYTFGSGTRLTVV.

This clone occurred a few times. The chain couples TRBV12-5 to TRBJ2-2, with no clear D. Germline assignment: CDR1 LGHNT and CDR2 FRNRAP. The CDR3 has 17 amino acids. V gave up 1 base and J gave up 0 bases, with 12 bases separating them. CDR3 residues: CASGLEAGRPNTGELFF. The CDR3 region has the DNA TGTGCTAGTGGTTTGGAGGCAGGACGGCCGAACACCGGGGAGCTGTTTTTT.

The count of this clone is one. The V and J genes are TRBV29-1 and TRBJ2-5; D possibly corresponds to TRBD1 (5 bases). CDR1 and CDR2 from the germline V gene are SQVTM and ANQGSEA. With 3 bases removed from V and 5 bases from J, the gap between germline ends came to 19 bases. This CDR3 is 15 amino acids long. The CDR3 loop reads CSVDSASLGRETQYF. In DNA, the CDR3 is TGCAGCGTTGATTCCGCAAGTCTGGGGCGCGAGACCCAGTACTTC.

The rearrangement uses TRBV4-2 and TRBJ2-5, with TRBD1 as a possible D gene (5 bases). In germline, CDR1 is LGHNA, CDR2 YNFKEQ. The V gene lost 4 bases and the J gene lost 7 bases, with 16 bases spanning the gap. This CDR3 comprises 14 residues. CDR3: CASSRGQTEATQYF. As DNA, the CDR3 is TGTGCCAGCAGCCGCGGACAAACGGAAGCGACCCAGTACTTC.

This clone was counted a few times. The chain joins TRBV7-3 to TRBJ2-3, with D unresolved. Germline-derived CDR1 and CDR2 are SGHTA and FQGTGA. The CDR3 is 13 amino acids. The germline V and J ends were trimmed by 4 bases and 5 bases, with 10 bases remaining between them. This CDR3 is CASSSLGRDTQYF. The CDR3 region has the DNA TGTGCCAGCAGCTCCTTAGGAAGAGATACGCAGTATTTT.

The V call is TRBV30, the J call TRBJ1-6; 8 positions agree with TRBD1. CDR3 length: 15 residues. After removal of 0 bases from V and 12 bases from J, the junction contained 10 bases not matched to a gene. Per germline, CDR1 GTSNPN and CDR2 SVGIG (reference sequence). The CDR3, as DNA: TGTGCCTGGAGTGTACAGGACAGGGAGTCTGGACCCCTCCACTTT. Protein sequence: CAWSVQDRESGPLHF.

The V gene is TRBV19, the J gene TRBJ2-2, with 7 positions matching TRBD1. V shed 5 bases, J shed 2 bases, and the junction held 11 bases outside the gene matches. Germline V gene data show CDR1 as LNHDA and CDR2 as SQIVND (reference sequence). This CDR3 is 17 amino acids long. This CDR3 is CASSPSYGTANTGELFF. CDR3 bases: TGTGCCAGTAGTCCCTCGTACGGGACAGCTAACACCGGGGAGCTGTTTTTT. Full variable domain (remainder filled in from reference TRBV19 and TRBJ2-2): DGGITQSPKYLFRKEGQNVTLSCEQNLNHDAMYWYRQDPGQGLRLIYYSQIVNDFQKGDIAEGYSVSREKKESFPLTVTSAQKNPTAFYLCASSPSYGTANTGELFFGEGSRLTVL.

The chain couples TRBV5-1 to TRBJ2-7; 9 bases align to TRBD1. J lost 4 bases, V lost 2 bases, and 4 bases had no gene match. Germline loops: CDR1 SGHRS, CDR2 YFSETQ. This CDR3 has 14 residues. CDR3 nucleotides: TGCGCCAGCAGCTTCGGGGACAGGGAGTACGAGCAGTACGTC. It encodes CASSFGDREYEQYV.

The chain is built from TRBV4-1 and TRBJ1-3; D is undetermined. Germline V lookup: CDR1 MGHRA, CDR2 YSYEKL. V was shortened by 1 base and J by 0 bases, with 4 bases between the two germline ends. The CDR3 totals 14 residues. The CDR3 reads CASSQGSSGNTIYF. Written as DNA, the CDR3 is TGCGCCAGCAGCCAAGGTAGCTCTGGAAACACCATATATTTT.

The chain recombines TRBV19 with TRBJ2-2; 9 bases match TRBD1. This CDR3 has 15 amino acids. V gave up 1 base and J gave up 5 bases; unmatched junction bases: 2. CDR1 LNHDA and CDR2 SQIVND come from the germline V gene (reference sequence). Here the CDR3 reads CASSIGTGVTGELFF. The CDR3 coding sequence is TGTGCCAGTAGTATAGGGACAGGGGTTACCGGGGAGCTGTTTTTT.

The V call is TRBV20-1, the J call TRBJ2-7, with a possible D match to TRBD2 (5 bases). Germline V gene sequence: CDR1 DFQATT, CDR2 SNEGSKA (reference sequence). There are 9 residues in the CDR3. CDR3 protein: CSAIEGRAV. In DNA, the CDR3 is TGCAGTGCTATCGAGGGCCGAGCAGTC.

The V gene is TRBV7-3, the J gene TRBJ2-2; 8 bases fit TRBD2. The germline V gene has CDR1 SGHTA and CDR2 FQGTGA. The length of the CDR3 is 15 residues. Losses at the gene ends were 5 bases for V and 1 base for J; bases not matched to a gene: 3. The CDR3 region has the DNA TGTGCCAGCAGCCCGGGACTAGTGAACACCGGGGAGCTGTTTTTT. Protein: CASSPGLVNTGELFF. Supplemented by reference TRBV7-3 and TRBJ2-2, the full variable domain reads GAGVSQTPSNKVTEKGKYVELRCDPISGHTALYWYRQSLGQGPEFLIYFQGTGAADDSGLPNDRFFAVRPEGSVSTLKIQRTERGDSAVYLCASSPGLVNTGELFFGEGSRLTVL.

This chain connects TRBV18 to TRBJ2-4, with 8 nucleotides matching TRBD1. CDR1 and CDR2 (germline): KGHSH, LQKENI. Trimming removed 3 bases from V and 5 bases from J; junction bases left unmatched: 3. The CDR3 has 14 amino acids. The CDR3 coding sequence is TGTGCCAGCTCACCTTTGACAGGGGAAAACATTCAGTACTTC. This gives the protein CASSPLTGENIQYF.

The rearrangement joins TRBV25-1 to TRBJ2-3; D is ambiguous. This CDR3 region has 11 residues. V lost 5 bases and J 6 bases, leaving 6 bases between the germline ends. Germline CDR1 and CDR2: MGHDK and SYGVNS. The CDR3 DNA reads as TGTGCCAGCAGTTACGGGGATACGCAGTATTTT. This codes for CASSYGDTQYF. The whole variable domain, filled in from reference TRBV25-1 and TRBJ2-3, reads EADIYQTPRYLVIGTGKKITLECSQTMGHDKMYWYQQDPGMELHLIHYSYGVNSTEKGDLSSESTVSRIRTEHFPLTLESARPSHTSQYLCASSYGDTQYFGPGTRLTVL.

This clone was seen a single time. The CDR3 region is CSVRDSGVDYGYTF. CDR3 DNA sequence: TGCAGCGTCCGGGATTCAGGGGTGGACTATGGCTACACCTTC. The chain joins TRBV29-1 to TRBJ1-2; maybe TRBD1 (6 bases). Germline V gene data show CDR1 as SQVTM and CDR2 as ANQGSEA. There are 14 residues in the CDR3. With 6 bases removed from V and 3 bases from J, the gap between germline ends came to 17 bases.